Reported below is one T cell receptor beta chain. Its target is not known. The record originates from a study of cytomegalovirus exposure and HLA in healthy donors. The wider study: For the roughly 400 genotyped donors, approximately 83% fell within the Caucasian-associated ancestry cluster.

Findings of the study overall: On later analysis, the bulk of CMV-associated TCR beta chains appeared to be HLA-restricted. The presence/absence work took it that sequencing depth was about the same across donors. TCR beta chain V- and J-gene trimming was linked, in a later analysis, to a missense variant in DCLRE1C.

PCR primers comprised 60 Vbeta and 13 Jbeta primers. Here immunoSEQ multiplex PCR was the method, and the copy in TCRdb shows in-frame clones only, minus some. The sample consists of 37,000 or so clones, 70% to 85% of them appearing once. The TCR comes from a man in his thirties or forties in good health and CMV-seronegative. The sequenced sample was PBMCs.

Here the CDR3 reads CASSLELAQETQYF. DNA of the CDR3: TGTGCCAGCAGCTTAGAGTTAGCCCAAGAGACCCAGTACTTC. The rearrangement links TRBV7-9 to TRBJ2-5, with D hard to call. The CDR3 covers 14 residues. Per the germline V gene, CDR1 is SEHNR and CDR2 is FQNEAQ (reference sequence). Trimming took 1 base from V and 1 from J, leaving 7 bases between them.